A single sample gave rise to the 29 T cell receptor beta chains below, sequenced in a study of blood T cell repertoires in COVID-19. Produced via immunoSEQ multiplex PCR; TCRdb's table is partial and in-frame only. Of some 260,000 clones in the sample, about 80% were seen once. Sequenced sample: peripheral blood. The receptors were sampled from a man of 80 years or more with acute or convalescent COVID-19.

The rearrangement uses TRBV27 and TRBJ2-1; perhaps TRBD1 as D (6 bases). With 5 bases removed from V and 1 base from J, the gap between germline ends came to 15 bases. The CDR3 contains 16 residues. Germline loops: CDR1 MNHEY, CDR2 SMNVEV (reference sequence). The CDR3 protein is CASSTTGSLSYNEQFF. For the CDR3, the DNA is TGTGCCAGCAGTACAACAGGGAGCTTATCCTACAATGAGCAGTTCTTC.

The CDR3 region has the DNA TGTGCCAGCAGCCTCCCCTCGACAGGGGGCACAGATACGCAGTATTTT. This codes for CASSLPSTGGTDTQYF. This sequence joins TRBV7-6 and TRBJ2-3, with 8 bases lining up with TRBD1. The CDR3 loop spans 16 amino acids. The germline CDR1 and CDR2 sequences are SGHVS and FNYEAQ. The trim removed 5 bases at V and 1 base at J, leaving 8 bases unmatched.

The gene calls are TRBV6-5 and TRBJ1-1, with D possibly being TRBD1 (6 bases). The CDR3 totals 15 residues. With 4 bases removed from V and 1 base from J, the gap between germline ends came to 13 bases. Germline V CDR1 and CDR2: MNHEY, SVGAGI. The CDR3 sequence: CASSWGGQRNTEAFF. CDR3 nucleotides: TGTGCCAGCAGTTGGGGGGGACAAAGGAACACTGAAGCTTTCTTT.

CDR3 nucleotide sequence: TGCGCCAGCAGCCAGACCCCGGGACAGGGGGCCCAGCCCCAGCATTTT. It specifies CASSQTPGQGAQPQHF. This chain joins TRBV4-1 and TRBJ1-5; 12 nucleotides agree with TRBD1. V trimming: 3 bases; J trimming: 7 bases; junction bases outside the gene matches: 7. CDR3 length: 16 amino acids. Per the germline V gene, CDR1 is MGHRA and CDR2 is YSYEKL.

The sample holds a few counts of this clone. The chain recombines TRBV19 with TRBJ2-7; 7 bases are a match to TRBD2. The CDR3 is made up of 15 amino acids. Germline V lookup: CDR1 LNHDA, CDR2 SQIVND (reference sequence). J was trimmed by 1 base and V by 0 bases; bases with no gene match: 3. DNA of the CDR3: TGTGCCAGTAGTATAGACGGGGGGAGTTCCTACGAGCAGTACTTC. It codes for CASSIDGGSSYEQYF.

The chain uses TRBV5-1 and TRBJ1-1, with 12 bases identical to TRBD1. The CDR3 consists of 15 residues. Per germline, CDR1 SGHRS and CDR2 YFSETQ. Germline trimming cut 5 bases from V and 10 bases from J; bases unmatched to any gene: 12. This chain's CDR3 is CASRQGQGASGVAFF. The DNA for the CDR3 is TGCGCCAGCAGACAGGGACAGGGGGCTTCAGGCGTAGCTTTCTTT.

The J gene is TRBJ1-2, the V gene TRBV29-1; D possibly corresponds to TRBD1 (5 bases). The CDR3 extends over 11 amino acids. Germline lookup yields CDR1 SQVTM and CDR2 ANQGSEA. The V and J ends lost 4 bases and 4 bases respectively, with 7 bases between them. CDR3 protein: CSVGQSYGYTF. For the CDR3, the DNA is TGCAGCGTTGGACAGTCCTATGGCTACACCTTC.

V usage is TRBV4-1 and J usage is TRBJ2-1; weak D call: TRBD2 (5 bases). CDR3 length: 17 residues. V shed 0 bases and J shed 3 bases, with 15 bases lying between them. Germline V gene data show CDR1 as MGHRA and CDR2 as YSYEKL. CDR3 nucleotides: TGCGCCAGCAGCCAAGATCTGGGTAGCGCCTACTACAATGAGCAGTTCTTC. Its translation is CASSQDLGSAYYNEQFF.

The chain employs TRBV21-1 and TRBJ1-3. TRBV21-1 is flagged as a pseudogene. The CDR3 runs 17 residues. The CDR3 sequence is CASSKIRRGGAGNTIYF. The CDR3 nucleotides are TGTGCCAGCAGCAAAATCCGCCGCGGGGGCGCTGGAAACACCATATATTTT.

This clone was detected only a few times. The J gene is TRBJ1-2, the V gene TRBV5-4; 8 bases fit TRBD1. The CDR3 extends over 13 amino acids. The V segment lost 4 bases and the J segment 14 bases; nucleotides outside the gene matches: 13. Germline CDR1 and CDR2: SGHNT and YYREEE (reference sequence). For the CDR3, the DNA is TGTGCCAGCAGCCCGGACAGGGAACCGTCGAGGACCTTC. Protein: CASSPDREPSRTF. Full variable domain (rest looked up from reference TRBV5-4 and TRBJ1-2): ETGVTQSPTHLIKTRGQQVTLRCSSQSGHNTVSWYQQALGQGPQFIFQYYREEENGRGNFPPRFSGLQFPNYSSELNVNALELDDSALYLCASSPDREPSRTFGSGTRLTVV.

The chain has TRBV5-6 and TRBJ2-7, with TRBD1 identical over 7 bases. The V segment lost 4 bases and the J segment 3 bases; nucleotides outside the gene matches: 13. Per the germline V gene, CDR1 is SGHDT and CDR2 is YYEEEE. There are 16 residues in the CDR3. The chain's CDR3 is CASSRPYRDRSYEQYF. The CDR3 bases are TGTGCCAGCAGCCGCCCTTACCGGGACAGAAGCTACGAGCAGTACTTC. Complete variable domain (other parts from reference TRBV5-6 and TRBJ2-7): DAGVTQSPTHLIKTRGQQVTLRCSPKSGHDTVSWYQQALGQGPQFIFQYYEEEERQRGNFPDRFSGHQFPNYSSELNVNALLLGDSALYLCASSRPYRDRSYEQYFGPGTRLTVT.

The V and J genes are TRBV5-6 and TRBJ1-6; the D gene is possibly TRBD1 (5 bases). The germline V gene encodes CDR1 SGHDT and CDR2 YYEEEE. The CDR3 extends over 12 amino acids. V was clipped by 0 bases and J by 14 bases, with 9 bases between them. Here the CDR3 DNA reads TGTGCCAGCAGCTTGGATAGGGGATCCCTCCACTTT. As protein: CASSLDRGSLHF.

The chain joins TRBV19 to TRBJ2-7; 7 nucleotides match TRBD1. The germline CDR1 and CDR2 sequences are LNHDA and SQIVND (reference sequence). With V trimmed by 3 bases and J by 0 bases, 5 bases remained unmatched. The CDR3 length is 15 residues. CDR3 DNA: TGTGCCAGTAGTATTCAGGGACAGAGCTCCTACGAGCAGTACTTC. It specifies CASSIQGQSSYEQYF.

The sample holds a few counts of this clone. This chain uses TRBV2 with TRBJ1-5; 9 bases map to TRBD1. V dropped 6 bases and J dropped 3; count of bases not matched to a gene: 12. CDR3 length: 17 amino acids. Per the germline V gene, CDR1 is SNHLY and CDR2 is FYNNEI. The DNA of the CDR3 is TGTGCCAGCAGCCGGAAAAGAGGACAGGGGCCCAATCAGCCCCAGCATTTT. Residues: CASSRKRGQGPNQPQHF.

The V gene is TRBV6-5, the J gene TRBJ2-3; TRBD2 matches at 13 bases. V was pared by 5 bases and J by 12 bases, with 2 bases of the junction left unmatched. CDR3 length equals 12 residues. Germline values: CDR1 MNHEY, CDR2 SVGAGI. The CDR3 coding sequence is TGTGCCAGCAGTCGGACTAGCGGGAGACAGTATTTT. Amino acids: CASSRTSGRQYF.

The V gene is TRBV7-9, the J gene TRBJ2-1; D perhaps matches TRBD2 (5 bases). The CDR3 runs 16 residues. Germline V gene sequence: CDR1 SEHNR, CDR2 FQNEAQ (reference sequence). The V end was cut by 0 bases, the J end by 5 bases, with 14 bases between. The CDR3 DNA sequence: TGTGCCAGCAGCTTAGCGTATCGAGCGGTGAACAATGAGCAGTTCTTC. Translation gives CASSLAYRAVNNEQFF.

The rearrangement joins TRBV28 to TRBJ1-2; 9 bases are a match to TRBD1. The CDR3 is made up of 14 amino acids. Unmatched junction bases numbered 4, after V lost 6 bases and J lost 2 bases. Germline CDR1 and CDR2: MDHEN and SYDVKM. CDR3 residues: CASRLQGANYGYTF. DNA of the CDR3: TGTGCCAGCAGGCTACAGGGGGCGAACTATGGCTACACCTTC.

The CDR3 coding sequence is TGTGCCTGCCAGCTCCTAGATCACGGGGTCGGGGAGCAGTACTTC. Its protein product is CACQLLDHGVGEQYF. The chain is built from TRBV7-9 and TRBJ2-7; TRBD2 might be the D (5 bases). The CDR3 runs to 15 residues. The ends were cut back, 11 bases at V and 7 bases at J, with 27 bases in the middle. Germline CDR1 SEHNR, CDR2 FQNEAQ (reference sequence).

The chain combines TRBV6-6 with TRBJ2-7; tentative D call: TRBD1 (6 bases). V was clipped by 2 bases and J by 4 bases, with 9 bases between them. Germline V gene sequence: CDR1 MNHNY, CDR2 SVGAGI (reference sequence). The CDR3 is 13 amino acids. The CDR3 nucleotides read TGTGCCAGCAGTTACGGGGACATGTACGAGCAGTACTTC. Residues: CASSYGDMYEQYF.

CDR3 amino acids: CASSLVGGQGGSEQFF. The CDR3 region has the DNA TGCGCCAGCAGCTTGGTGGGTGGACAGGGAGGATCTGAGCAGTTCTTC. V is TRBV5-1 and J is TRBJ2-1, with TRBD1 matching 8 bases. The CDR3 is 16 amino acids. The J segment lost 9 bases and the V segment lost 0 bases, leaving 11 bases of the junction unmatched. CDR1 and CDR2 (germline): SGHRS, YFSETQ.

The V and J genes are TRBV7-2 and TRBJ2-1; D is perhaps TRBD1 (5 bases). Between the trimmed V and J ends, which lost 6 bases and 0 bases, there was a span of 12 bases. The CDR3 runs to 15 residues. CDR1 is SGHTA, CDR2 FQGNSA, per germline. The CDR3 loop reads CASSFLGHSYNEQFF. CDR3 coding DNA: TGTGCCAGCAGTTTTCTGGGGCACTCCTACAATGAGCAGTTCTTC.

The rearrangement joins TRBV10-3 to TRBJ1-5; no definite D call. The germline gives CDR1 ENHRY, CDR2 SYGVKD. The CDR3 extends over 13 amino acids. The germline V and J ends were trimmed by 5 bases and 4 bases, with 9 bases remaining between them. CDR3 in DNA: TGTGCCATCAGTTACAGTGAGAATCAGCCCCAGCATTTT. This gives the protein CAISYSENQPQHF.

This clone came up once. Other DNA sequences within the sample encode an identical CDR3. The chain combines TRBV5-1 with TRBJ1-1; TRBD1 might be the D (5 bases). This CDR3 has 15 residues. V dropped 0 bases and J dropped 0 bases, with 9 bases sitting between them. CDR1 SGHRS and CDR2 YFSETQ come from the germline V gene. The CDR3 nucleotides are TGCGCCAGCAGCTTGGTCGGGGGATTGAACACTGAAGCTTTCTTT. Protein sequence: CASSLVGGLNTEAFF. Combining the CDR3 with reference TRBV5-1 and TRBJ1-1 gives the whole variable domain KAGVTQTPRYLIKTRGQQVTLSCSPISGHRSVSWYQQTPGQGLQFLFEYFSETQRNKGNFPGRFSGRQFSNSRSEMNVSTLELGDSALYLCASSLVGGLNTEAFFGQGTRLTVV.

The chain recombines TRBV3-1 (or the pseudogene TRBV3-2) with TRBJ2-7; 9 nucleotides line up with TRBD1. CDR1 and CDR2 from the germline V gene are LGHDT and YNNKEL (reference sequence). V lost 3 bases, J lost 1 base, and 7 bases stayed unmatched. This CDR3 has 16 amino acids. CDR3: CASSHTGTGRSYEQYF. CDR3 bases: TGTGCCAGCAGCCACACCGGGACAGGGAGGTCCTACGAGCAGTACTTC.

V gene TRBV5-1 combines with J gene TRBJ2-3; 7 positions match TRBD1. The V and J ends lost 4 bases and 0 bases, in that order; junction bases with no gene match: 8. The CDR3 consists of 16 residues. Per germline, CDR1 SGHRS and CDR2 YFSETQ. CDR3 loop: CASSGARDSSTDTQYF. The CDR3 DNA is TGCGCCAGCAGCGGGGCGAGGGACAGTAGCACAGATACGCAGTATTTT. The entire variable domain, with the rest obtained from reference TRBV5-1 and TRBJ2-3, is as follows: KAGVTQTPRYLIKTRGQQVTLSCSPISGHRSVSWYQQTPGQGLQFLFEYFSETQRNKGNFPGRFSGRQFSNSRSEMNVSTLELGDSALYLCASSGARDSSTDTQYFGPGTRLTVL.

This sequence joins TRBV19 and TRBJ2-7; 7 bases line up with TRBD1. CDR3 length: 14 residues. V lost 2 bases and J lost 1; bases outside the gene matches: 2. The germline V gene has CDR1 LNHDA and CDR2 SQIVND (reference sequence). The chain's CDR3 is CASSINRGSYEQYF. The CDR3 DNA reads as TGTGCCAGTAGTATAAACAGGGGTTCCTACGAGCAGTACTTC.

The CDR3 protein is CASSRRDRGGNIQYF. The CDR3 nucleotides read TGTGCCAGCAGCCGCCGGGACAGGGGCGGCAACATTCAGTACTTC. The chain recombines TRBV3-1 (or the pseudogene TRBV3-2) with TRBJ2-4; 10 bases line up with TRBD1. The CDR3 spans 15 residues. V shed 4 bases, J shed 7 bases, and the junction held 7 bases outside the gene matches. Germline loops: CDR1 LGHDT, CDR2 YNNKEL (reference sequence).

The chain couples TRBV9 to TRBJ2-6, with 8 bases identical to TRBD1. V was clipped by 4 bases and J by 0 bases; unmatched bases: 9. Germline loops: CDR1 SGDLS, CDR2 YYNGEE. The CDR3 length is 18 residues. CDR3 sequence: CASSTGDRFYSGANVLTF. CDR3 in DNA: TGTGCCAGCAGCACAGGGGACAGGTTTTACTCTGGGGCCAACGTCCTGACTTTC.

This rearrangement joins TRBV5-5 to TRBJ1-5, with 7 bases lining up with TRBD1. The CDR3 has 15 residues. The V and J ends lost 4 bases and 0 bases, in that order; junction bases with no gene match: 4. Looked up from germline, CDR1 is SGHKS and CDR2 is YYEKEE (reference sequence). CDR3 sequence reads: CASSRTGDSNQPQHF. CDR3 DNA: TGTGCCAGCAGCCGAACAGGGGATAGCAATCAGCCCCAGCATTTT.